This T cell receptor (beta chain) came from a study of control samples from healthy donors and cancer patients. Clones were sequenced by immunoSEQ multiplex PCR, and TCRdb holds only the in-frame ones, with some missing. This repertoire shows more than 75,000 clones, 80% to 90% found once; its top ten account for under 2.5%. Germline V CDR1 and CDR2: MNHEY, SVGAGI. This CDR3 is 15 amino acids long. Trimming left V 5 bases short and J 4 bases short, with 17 bases between. This TCR came from a woman aged 55-75 years with head and neck cancer. The chain combines TRBV6-5 with TRBJ1-2; D might be TRBD1 (6 bases). The sample was PBMCs. This CDR3 is CASSPWGARSYGYTF. The CDR3 nucleotides read TGTGCCAGCAGTCCCTGGGGGGCGCGGAGCTATGGCTACACCTTC.